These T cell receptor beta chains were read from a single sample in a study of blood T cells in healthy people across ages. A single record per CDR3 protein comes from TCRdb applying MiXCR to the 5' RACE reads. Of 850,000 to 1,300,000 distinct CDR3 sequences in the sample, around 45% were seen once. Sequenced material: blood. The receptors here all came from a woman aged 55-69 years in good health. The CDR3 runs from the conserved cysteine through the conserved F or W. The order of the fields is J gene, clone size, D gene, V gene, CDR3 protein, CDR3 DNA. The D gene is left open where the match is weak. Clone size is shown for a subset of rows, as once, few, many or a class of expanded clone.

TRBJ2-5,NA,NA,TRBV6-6,CASTQGGRETQYF,TGTGCCAGCACCCAGGGGGGAAGAGAGACCCAGTACTTC
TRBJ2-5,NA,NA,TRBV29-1,CSVDRGPGETQYF,TGCAGCGTTGACAGGGGACCCGGGGAGACCCAGTACTTC
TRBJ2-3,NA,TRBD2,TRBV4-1,CASSPSYLAGGDTQYF,TGCGCCAGCAGCCCATCCTATCTAGCGGGAGGGGATACGCAGTATTTT
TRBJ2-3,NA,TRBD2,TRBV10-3,CATRGVRDTQYF,TGTGCCACCCGGGGGGTGAGAGATACGCAGTATTTT
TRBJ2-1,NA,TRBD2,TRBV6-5,CASSLAGGLAGVIEQFF,TGTGCCAGCAGTTTGGCAGGGGGACTAGCGGGAGTGATTGAGCAGTTCTTC
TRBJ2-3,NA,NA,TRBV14,CASSQDFWSPPRTDTQYF,TGTGCCAGCAGCCAAGATTTTTGGTCTCCCCCTCGCACAGATACGCAGTATTTT
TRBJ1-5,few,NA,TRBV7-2,CASSSPGQNQPQHF,TGTGCCAGCAGCTCTCCTGGCCAAAATCAGCCCCAGCATTTT
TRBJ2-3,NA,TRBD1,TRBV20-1,CSARAPIGTGGGDTQYF,TGCAGTGCTAGAGCGCCAATTGGGACAGGGGGTGGAGATACGCAGTATTTT
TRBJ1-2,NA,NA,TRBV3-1,CASSQPKPGPEHGYTF,TGTGCCAGCAGCCAACCTAAGCCGGGCCCAGAGCATGGCTACACCTTC
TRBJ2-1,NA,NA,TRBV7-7,CASSPRVAPYNEQFF,TGTGCCAGCAGCCCCCGAGTGGCCCCCTACAATGAGCAGTTCTTC